This T cell receptor (beta chain) was retrieved from a study of molecular identifiers for immune sequencing clone quantification. Study results and caveats: More than 98% of effector molecules, versus under 1% of naive-cell molecules, belonged to clones above 20 RNA copies.

TCRdb recomputed calls from the PCR reads with MiXCR, one row per CDR3 protein. The sample holds about 510,000 distinct CDR3 sequences, 20% to 25% seen once. Germline CDR1 and CDR2: MNHEY and SVGAGI. The CDR3 consists of 16 residues. Trimming took 0 bases from V and 5 from J; bases not matched to a gene: 8. Source material for naive CD8 libraries was roughly 18,000 to 1,100,000 sorted cells, with 10%, 30% or 50% RNA. This clonotype was seen only once. Its antigen is undetermined. Sequenced material: naive CD8+ T cells from blood, with Jurkat cell RNA spiked in. The subset here: FACS-sorted CD8+CD4-CCR7+CD45RA+ naive T cells. The V and J genes are TRBV6-5 and TRBJ2-5; 8 positions match TRBD2. This TCR derives from a human donor in good health. Some libraries in this study had Jurkat cell RNA spiked in. The CDR3 nucleotides are TGTGCCAGCAGTTACTCGTCTCTAGCGGGCCTGGAGACCCAGTACTTC. Residues: CASSYSSLAGLETQYF.